This T cell receptor beta chain originates from a study of CD4 and CD8 cells across lung adenocarcinoma regions. TCRdb used MiXCR to reprocess the PCR reads, holding one entry per CDR3 protein. The sample includes 9,500 to 15,000 distinct CDR3 sequences, about 50% seen only once; the top ten take just under 30%. CDR3 size: 15 residues. The germline gives CDR1 LGHDT, CDR2 YNNKEL (reference sequence). Trimming left V 0 bases short and J 4 bases short, with 10 bases between. There are a few counts of this clonotype. Material: CD8+ T cells from the margin of a lung tumor. This sequence was found in a male donor with lung adenocarcinoma. The CD4 and CD8 labels of this study may be unreliable. The genes are TRBV3-1 and TRBJ2-1; D is perhaps TRBD1 or TRBD2 (6 bases each). In DNA form, the CDR3 reads TGTGCCAGCAGCCAAGAAAGGGGGGCTTACAATGAGCAGTTCTTC. It specifies CASSQERGAYNEQFF.